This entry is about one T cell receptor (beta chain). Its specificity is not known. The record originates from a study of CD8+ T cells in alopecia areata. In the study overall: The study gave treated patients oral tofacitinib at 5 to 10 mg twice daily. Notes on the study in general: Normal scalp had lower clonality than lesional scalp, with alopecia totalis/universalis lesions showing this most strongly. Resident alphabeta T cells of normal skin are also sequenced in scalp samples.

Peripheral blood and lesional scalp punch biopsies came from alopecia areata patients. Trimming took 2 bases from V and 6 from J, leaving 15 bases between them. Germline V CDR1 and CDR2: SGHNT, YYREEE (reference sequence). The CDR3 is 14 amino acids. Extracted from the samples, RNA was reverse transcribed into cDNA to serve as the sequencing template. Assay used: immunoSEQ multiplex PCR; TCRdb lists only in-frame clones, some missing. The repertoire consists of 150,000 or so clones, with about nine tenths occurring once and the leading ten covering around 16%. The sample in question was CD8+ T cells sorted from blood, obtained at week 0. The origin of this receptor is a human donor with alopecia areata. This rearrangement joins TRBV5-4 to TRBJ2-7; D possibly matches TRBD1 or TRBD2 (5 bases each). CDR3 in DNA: TGTGCCAGCAGCTTAGGGCAGGGTGGGACCGAGCAGTACTTC. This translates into CASSLGQGGTEQYF.